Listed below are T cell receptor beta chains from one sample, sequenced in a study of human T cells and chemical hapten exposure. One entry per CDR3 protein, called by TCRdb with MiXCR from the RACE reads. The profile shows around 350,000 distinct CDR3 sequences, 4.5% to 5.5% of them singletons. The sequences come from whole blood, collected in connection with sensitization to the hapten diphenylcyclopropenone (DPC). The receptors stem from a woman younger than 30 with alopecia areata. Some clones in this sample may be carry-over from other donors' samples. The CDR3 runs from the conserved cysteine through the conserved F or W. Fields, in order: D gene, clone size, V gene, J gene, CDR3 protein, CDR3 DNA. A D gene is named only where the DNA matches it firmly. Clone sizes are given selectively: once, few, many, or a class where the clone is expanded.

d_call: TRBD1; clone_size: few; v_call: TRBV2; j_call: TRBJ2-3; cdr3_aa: CASRGDRALTDTQYF; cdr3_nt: TGTGCCAGCAGGGGGGACAGGGCCCTCACAGATACGCAGTATTTT
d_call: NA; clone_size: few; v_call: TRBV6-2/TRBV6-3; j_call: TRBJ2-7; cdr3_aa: CASSWERPYEQYF; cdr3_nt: TGTGCCAGCAGTTGGGAGAGACCCTACGAGCAGTACTTC
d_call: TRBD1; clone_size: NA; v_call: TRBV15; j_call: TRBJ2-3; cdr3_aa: CATSITPGTGGDTQYF; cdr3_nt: TGTGCCACCAGCATCACTCCCGGGACAGGGGGCGATACGCAGTATTTT
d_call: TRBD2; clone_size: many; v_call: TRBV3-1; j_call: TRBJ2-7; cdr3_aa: CASSQGTSGGAYEQYF; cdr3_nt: TGTGCCAGCAGCCAAGGGACTAGCGGGGGGGCCTACGAGCAGTACTTC
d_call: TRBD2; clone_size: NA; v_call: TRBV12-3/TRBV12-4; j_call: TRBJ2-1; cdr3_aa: CASKLAGSSYNEQFF; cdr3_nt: TGTGCCAGCAAATTAGCGGGAAGCTCCTACAATGAGCAGTTCTTC
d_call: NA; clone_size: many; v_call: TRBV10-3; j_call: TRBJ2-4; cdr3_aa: CAISESIGQEGAKNIQYF; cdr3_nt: TGTGCCATCAGTGAGTCGATAGGCCAGGAAGGGGCCAAAAACATTCAGTACTTC
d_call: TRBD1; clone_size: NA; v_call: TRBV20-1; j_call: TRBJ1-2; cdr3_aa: CSAGQGAISYGYTF; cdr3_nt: TGCAGTGCCGGTCAGGGGGCCATCAGCTATGGCTACACCTTC
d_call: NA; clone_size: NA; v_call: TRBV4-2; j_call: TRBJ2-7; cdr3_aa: CASSQEPLSAYEQYF; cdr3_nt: TGTGCCAGCAGCCAAGAACCTCTTTCTGCCTACGAGCAGTACTTC
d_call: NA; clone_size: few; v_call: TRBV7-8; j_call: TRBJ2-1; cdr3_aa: CASSLRDLLSYNEQFF; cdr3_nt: TGTGCCAGCAGCCTGCGGGACTTATTGTCGTACAATGAGCAGTTCTTC
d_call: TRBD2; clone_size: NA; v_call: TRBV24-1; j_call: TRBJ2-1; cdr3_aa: CATSDWAGGQSSYNEQFF; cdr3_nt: TGTGCCACCAGTGACTGGGCGGGGGGACAAAGCTCCTACAATGAGCAGTTCTTC
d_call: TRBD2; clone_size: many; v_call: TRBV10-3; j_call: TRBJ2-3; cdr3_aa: CAISFSGASTDTQYF; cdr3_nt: TGTGCCATCAGCTTTAGCGGGGCTAGCACAGATACGCAGTATTTT
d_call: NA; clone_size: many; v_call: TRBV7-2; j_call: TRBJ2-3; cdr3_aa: CASSPRTTSPGTQYF; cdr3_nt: TGTGCCAGCAGCCCGAGGACCACATCCCCGGGTACGCAGTATTTT
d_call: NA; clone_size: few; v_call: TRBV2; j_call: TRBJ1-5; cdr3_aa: CASTASQSNRPQHF; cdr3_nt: TGTGCCAGCACCGCTAGCCAGAGCAATCGGCCCCAGCATTTT
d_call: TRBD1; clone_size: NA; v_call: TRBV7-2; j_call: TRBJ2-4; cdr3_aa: CASSLGRGQGALKKYF; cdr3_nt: TGTGCCAGCAGCTTAGGCCGGGGACAGGGGGCGCTTAAAAAATACTTC
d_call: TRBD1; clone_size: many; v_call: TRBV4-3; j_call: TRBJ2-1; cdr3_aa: CASSQDFGTGSNEQFF; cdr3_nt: TGCGCCAGCAGCCAAGATTTCGGGACAGGGTCGAATGAGCAGTTCTTC
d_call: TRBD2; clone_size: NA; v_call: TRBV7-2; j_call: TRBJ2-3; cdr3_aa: CASRETSGGPDTQYF; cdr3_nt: TGTGCCAGCAGGGAGACTAGCGGGGGGCCAGATACGCAGTATTTT
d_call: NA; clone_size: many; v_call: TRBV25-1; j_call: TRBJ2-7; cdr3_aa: CASSVGVSYEQYF; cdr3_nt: TGTGCCAGCTCCGTAGGCGTTTCCTACGAGCAGTACTTC
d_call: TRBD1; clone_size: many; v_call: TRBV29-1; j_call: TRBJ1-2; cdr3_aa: CSVEDKDRGYGYTF; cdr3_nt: TGCAGCGTTGAAGATAAGGACAGGGGGTATGGCTACACCTTC
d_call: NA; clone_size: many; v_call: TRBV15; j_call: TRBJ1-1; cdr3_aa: CATSRGGWSEAFF; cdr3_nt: TGTGCCACCAGCAGAGGAGGGTGGTCTGAAGCTTTCTTT
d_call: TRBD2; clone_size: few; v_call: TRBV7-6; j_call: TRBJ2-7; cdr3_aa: CASSSGLAGGLYEQYF; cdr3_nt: TGTGCCAGCAGCTCCGGACTAGCGGGGGGCCTCTACGAGCAGTACTTC
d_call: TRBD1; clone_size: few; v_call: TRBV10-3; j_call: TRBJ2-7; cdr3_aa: CATQQGAGGEQYF; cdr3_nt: TGTGCCACGCAGCAGGGGGCTGGGGGGGAGCAGTACTTC
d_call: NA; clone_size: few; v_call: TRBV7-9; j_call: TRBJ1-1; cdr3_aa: CASTQGNLNTEAFF; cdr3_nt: TGTGCCAGCACCCAAGGGAACTTGAACACTGAAGCTTTCTTT
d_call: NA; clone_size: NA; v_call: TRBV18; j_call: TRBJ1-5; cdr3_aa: CASSPEGELPQHF; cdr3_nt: TGTGCCAGCTCACCCGAGGGGGAGCTGCCCCAGCATTTT
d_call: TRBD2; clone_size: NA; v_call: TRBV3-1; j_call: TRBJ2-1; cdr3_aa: CASSPGTSPENEQFF; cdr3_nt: TGTGCCAGCAGCCCGGGGACTAGCCCTGAGAATGAGCAGTTCTTC
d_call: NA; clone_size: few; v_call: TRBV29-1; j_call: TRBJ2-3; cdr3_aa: CSVEKNTQYF; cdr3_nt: TGCAGCGTTGAAAAAAATACGCAGTATTTT
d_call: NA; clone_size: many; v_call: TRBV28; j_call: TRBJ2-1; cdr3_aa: CASRPSLNNEQFF; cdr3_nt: TGTGCCAGCAGACCTAGCTTAAACAATGAGCAGTTCTTC
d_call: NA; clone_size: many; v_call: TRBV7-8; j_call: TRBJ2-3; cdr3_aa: CASSTGPDSNTQYF; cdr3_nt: TGTGCCAGCAGCACCGGTCCCGATTCAAATACGCAGTATTTT
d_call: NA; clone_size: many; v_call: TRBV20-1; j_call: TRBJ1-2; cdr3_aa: CSARDPPVYGYTF; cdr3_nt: TGCAGTGCTAGAGATCCGCCGGTCTATGGCTACACCTTC
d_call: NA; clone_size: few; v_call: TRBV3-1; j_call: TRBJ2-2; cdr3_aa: CASRNSNTGELFF; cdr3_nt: TGTGCCAGCAGGAATAGTAACACCGGGGAGCTGTTTTTT
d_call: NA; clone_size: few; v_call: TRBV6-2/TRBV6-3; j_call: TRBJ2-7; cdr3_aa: CASTRGVSSYEQYF; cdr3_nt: TGTGCCAGCACCCGGGGAGTTTCGAGCTACGAGCAGTACTTC
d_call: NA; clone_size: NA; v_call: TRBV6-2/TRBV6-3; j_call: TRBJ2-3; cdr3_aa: CASGLSTDTQYF; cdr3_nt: TGTGCCAGCGGGCTCTCCACAGATACGCAGTATTTT